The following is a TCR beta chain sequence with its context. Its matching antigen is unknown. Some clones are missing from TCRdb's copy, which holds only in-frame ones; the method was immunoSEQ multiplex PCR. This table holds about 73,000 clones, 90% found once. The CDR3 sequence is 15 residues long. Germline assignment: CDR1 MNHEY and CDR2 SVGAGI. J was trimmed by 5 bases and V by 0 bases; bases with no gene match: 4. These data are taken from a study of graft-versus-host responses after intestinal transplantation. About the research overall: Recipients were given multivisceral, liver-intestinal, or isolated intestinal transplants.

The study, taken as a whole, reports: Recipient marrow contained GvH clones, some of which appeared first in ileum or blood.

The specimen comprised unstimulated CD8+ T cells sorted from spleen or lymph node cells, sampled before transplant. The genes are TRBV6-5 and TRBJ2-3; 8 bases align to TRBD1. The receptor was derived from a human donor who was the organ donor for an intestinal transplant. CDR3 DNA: TGTGCCAGCAGTTACTCCGGGACAGGTGGAGATACGCAGTATTTT. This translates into CASSYSGTGGDTQYF.